This TCR beta chain appears in the sequencing data of a study of metastatic and nonmetastatic thyroid tumors. Study-wide context: The study looked at repertoires side by side in blood and in tumor or nodule tissue from malignant and benign thyroid patients.

The ends were cut back, 5 bases at V and 12 bases at J, with 13 bases in the middle. The CDR3 consists of 12 residues. Germline-derived CDR1 and CDR2 are MNHNS and SASEGT. General study points: The study reportedly found significantly higher TCR beta diversity in malignant thyroid tumors than benign nodules, in blood and tumor.

By share of the sample, this clone is medium-sized (0.01 to 0.1%). What it binds is not known. Not a single patient had been given any form of treatment at any point before undergoing thyroid surgery. With MiXCR, TCRdb reprocessed the PCR reads. Of around 25,000 clones listed, around 24% are singletons. The sample consisted of blood. The receptor was isolated from a female donor with papillary thyroid cancer or a benign thyroid nodule (not recorded which). Some clones in this sample may be carry-over from other donors' samples. The V and J genes are TRBV6-1 and TRBJ1-4, with TRBD1 as a possible D gene (6 bases). The CDR3 nucleotides are TGTGCCAGCAGTTATTTGGGGGCAGAACTGTTTTTT. It yields the protein CASSYLGAELFF.